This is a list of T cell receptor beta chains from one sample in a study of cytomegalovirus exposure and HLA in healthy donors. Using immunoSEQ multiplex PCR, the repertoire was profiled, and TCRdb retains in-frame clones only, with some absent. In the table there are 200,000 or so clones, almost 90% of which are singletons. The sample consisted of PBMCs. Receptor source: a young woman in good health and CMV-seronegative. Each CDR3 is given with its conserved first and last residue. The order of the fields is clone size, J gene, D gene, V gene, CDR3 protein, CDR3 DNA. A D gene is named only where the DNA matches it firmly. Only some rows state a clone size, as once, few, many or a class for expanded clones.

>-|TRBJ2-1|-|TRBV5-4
CASTPPRGIGENEQFF
TGTGCCAGCACTCCGCCCCGGGGTATTGGGGAGAATGAGCAGTTCTTC
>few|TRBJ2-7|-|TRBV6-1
CASSGGPFWGEQYF
TGTGCCAGCAGTGGCGGGCCCTTCTGGGGCGAGCAGTACTTC
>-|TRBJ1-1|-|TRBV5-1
CASSLGLTGVQTEAFF
TGCGCCAGCAGCTTGGGACTGACGGGGGTGCAGACTGAAGCTTTCTTT
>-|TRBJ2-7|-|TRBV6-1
CASSLRTVSYVEQYF
TGTGCCAGCAGCCTACGGACAGTATCCTACGTGGAGCAGTACTTC
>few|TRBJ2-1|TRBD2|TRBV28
CASSFGLAVHNEQFF
TGTGCCAGCAGTTTTGGACTAGCGGTTCACAATGAGCAGTTCTTC
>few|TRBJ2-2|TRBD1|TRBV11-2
CASSLESGGLLRFF
TGTGCCAGCAGCTTAGAGTCAGGGGGCCTATTGAGGTTTTTT
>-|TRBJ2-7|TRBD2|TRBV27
CASSLSGGPYEQYF
TGTGCCAGCAGTTTAAGCGGGGGCCCCTACGAGCAGTACTTC
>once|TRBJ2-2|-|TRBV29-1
CSSATGNTGELFF
TGCAGCTCAGCCACGGGGAACACCGGGGAGCTGTTTTTT
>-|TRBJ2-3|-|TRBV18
CASSHPQENTDTQYF
TGTGCCAGCTCCCACCCACAGGAGAACACAGATACGCAGTATTTT
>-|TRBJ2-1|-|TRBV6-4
CASSESGSGHNEQFF
TGTGCCAGCAGTGAATCGGGTAGCGGTCACAATGAGCAGTTCTTC
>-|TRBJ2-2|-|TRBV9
CASQPGANTGELFF
TGTGCCAGCCAGCCAGGCGCAAACACCGGGGAGCTGTTTTTT
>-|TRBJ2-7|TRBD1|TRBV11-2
CASSATGVGEQYF
TGTGCCAGCAGCGCTACAGGGGTGGGGGAGCAGTACTTC
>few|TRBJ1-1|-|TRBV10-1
CASSATGMNTEAFF
TGCGCCAGCAGTGCCACAGGGATGAACACTGAAGCTTTCTTT
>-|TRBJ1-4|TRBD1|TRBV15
CATSRGTGQVGEKLFF
TGTGCCACCAGCAGAGGGACGGGACAGGTCGGCGAAAAACTGTTTTTT
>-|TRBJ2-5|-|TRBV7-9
CASRGSNQETQYF
TGTGCCAGCAGGGGCTCAAACCAAGAGACCCAGTACTTC
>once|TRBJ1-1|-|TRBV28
CASDARMGNTEAFF
TGTGCCAGCGACGCTAGGATGGGGAACACTGAAGCTTTCTTT
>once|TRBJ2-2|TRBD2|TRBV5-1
CASSEEPAGLYTGELFF
TGCGCCAGCAGCGAGGAGCCAGCGGGATTATACACCGGGGAGCTGTTTTTT
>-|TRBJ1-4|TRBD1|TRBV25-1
CASSQGTGALRKLFF
TGTGCCAGCAGTCAGGGGACAGGGGCCTTGAGGAAACTGTTTTTT
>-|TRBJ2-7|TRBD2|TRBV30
CAWTNQRGLADYEQYF
TGTGCCTGGACAAATCAGCGGGGACTAGCCGACTACGAGCAGTACTTC
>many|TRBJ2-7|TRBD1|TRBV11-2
CASSPRTGGYEQYF
TGTGCCAGCAGCCCAAGGACAGGGGGCTACGAGCAGTACTTC
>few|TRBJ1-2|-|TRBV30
CAWSVRQDYGYTF
TGTGCCTGGAGTGTACGACAGGATTATGGCTACACCTTC
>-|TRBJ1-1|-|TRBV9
CASSGHAGEDTEAFF
TGTGCCAGCAGCGGCCATGCTGGGGAGGACACTGAAGCTTTCTTT
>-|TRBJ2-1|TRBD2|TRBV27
CASSLWGGVSGSVNEQFF
TGTGCCAGCAGTTTATGGGGAGGGGTTAGCGGGAGCGTCAATGAGCAGTTCTTC
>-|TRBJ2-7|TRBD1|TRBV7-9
CASSSTGGRTYEQYF
TGTGCCAGCAGCTCTACAGGGGGGCGGACCTACGAGCAGTACTTC
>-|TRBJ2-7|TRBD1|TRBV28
CASSTSGQGWYEQYF
TGTGCCAGCAGCACTTCGGGACAGGGGTGGTACGAGCAGTACTTC
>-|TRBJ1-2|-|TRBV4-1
CASSPPTVANYGYTF
TGCGCCAGCAGCCCCCCGACAGTAGCTAACTATGGCTACACCTTC
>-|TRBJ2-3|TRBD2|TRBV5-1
CASSQAGVGTGTQYF
TGCGCCAGCAGCCAAGCGGGGGTGGGTACAGGGACGCAGTATTTT
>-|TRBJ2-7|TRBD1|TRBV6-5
CASSRTGTVEQYF
TGTGCCAGCAGTCGAACGGGGACAGTCGAGCAGTACTTC
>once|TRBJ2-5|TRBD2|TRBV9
CASSPRTSSSETQYF
TGTGCCAGCAGCCCCCGGACTAGTAGCTCAGAGACCCAGTACTTC
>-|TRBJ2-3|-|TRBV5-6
CASNAYRGRTDTQYF
TGTGCCAGCAACGCCTATAGGGGCAGGACAGATACGCAGTATTTT
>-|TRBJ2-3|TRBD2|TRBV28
CASSLSRLADHYF
TGTGCCAGCAGTTTATCCCGACTAGCGGACCATTATTTT
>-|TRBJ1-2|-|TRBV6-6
CASSQDRSANYGYTF
TGTGCCAGCAGTCAAGACAGGTCAGCTAACTATGGCTACACCTTC
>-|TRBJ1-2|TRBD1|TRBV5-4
CASSLVRDRGDGYTF
TGTGCCAGCAGCTTGGTCCGGGACAGGGGTGATGGCTACACCTTC
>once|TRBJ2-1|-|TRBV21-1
CASSKSGQPNEQFF
TGTGCCAGCAGCAAAAGTGGGCAGCCGAATGAGCAGTTCTTC
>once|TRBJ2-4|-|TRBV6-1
CASSDGPLRGPKNIQYF
TGTGCCAGCAGTGATGGGCCTCTACGGGGTCCCAAAAACATTCAGTACTTC
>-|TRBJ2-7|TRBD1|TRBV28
CASSRRSGVTGGTYEQYF
TGTGCCAGCAGCCGCCGATCGGGGGTAACAGGGGGCACCTACGAGCAGTACTTC
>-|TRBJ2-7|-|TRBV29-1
CSVIRDTSYEQYF
TGCAGCGTTATCCGGGACACCTCCTACGAGCAGTACTTC
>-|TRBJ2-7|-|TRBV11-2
CASSLDLVSGTYEQYF
TGTGCCAGCAGCTTAGATCTCGTCAGCGGCACCTACGAGCAGTACTTC
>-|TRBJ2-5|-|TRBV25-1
CASSEYFYKTKETQYF
TGTGCCAGCAGTGAATATTTTTACAAGACAAAAGAGACCCAGTACTTC
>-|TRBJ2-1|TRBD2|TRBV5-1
CASSFGGSSYNEQFF
TGCGCCAGCAGCTTCGGCGGGAGCTCCTACAATGAGCAGTTCTTC
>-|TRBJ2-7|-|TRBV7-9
CASSLAGSDSYEQYF
TGTGCCAGCAGCTTAGCTGGGTCGGACAGCTACGAGCAGTACTTC
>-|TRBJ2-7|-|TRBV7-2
CASSFFSGYEQYF
TGTGCCAGCAGCTTCTTTTCGGGTTACGAGCAGTACTTC
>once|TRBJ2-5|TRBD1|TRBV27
CASSFNRGLQETQYF
TGTGCCAGCAGTTTTAACAGGGGGCTCCAAGAGACCCAGTACTTC
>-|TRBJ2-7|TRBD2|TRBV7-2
CASSYLAGTPYEQYF
TGTGCCAGCAGCTACCTAGCGGGAACCCCCTACGAGCAGTACTTC
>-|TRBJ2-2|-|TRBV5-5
CASSSNRVVTGELFF
TGTGCCAGCAGCTCAAACAGGGTCGTCACCGGGGAGCTGTTTTTT
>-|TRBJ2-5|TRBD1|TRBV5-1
CASSLVGQGPETQYF
TGCGCCAGCAGCTTGGTGGGACAGGGGCCAGAGACCCAGTACTTC
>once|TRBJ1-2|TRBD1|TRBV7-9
CASSPPDRTYGYTF
TGTGCCAGCAGCCCACCGGACAGGACCTATGGCTACACCTTC
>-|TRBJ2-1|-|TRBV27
CASSAILAGEQFF
TGTGCCAGCAGCGCCATCCTCGCCGGGGAGCAGTTCTTC
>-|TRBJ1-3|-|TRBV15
CATSRDRGSGNTIYF
TGTGCCACCAGCAGAGATCGGGGTTCTGGAAACACCATATATTTT
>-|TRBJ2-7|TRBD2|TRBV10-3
CAISERAGAGYEQYF
TGTGCCATCAGTGAAAGAGCGGGGGCTGGCTACGAGCAGTACTTC
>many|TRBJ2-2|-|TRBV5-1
CASSPLVGANTGELFF
TGCGCCAGCAGCCCTTTAGTGGGAGCCAACACCGGGGAGCTGTTTTTT
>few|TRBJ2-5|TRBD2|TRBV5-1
CASAPLGNSGRSPETQYF
TGCGCCAGCGCCCCGCTAGGGAACAGCGGGAGATCGCCTGAGACCCAGTACTTC
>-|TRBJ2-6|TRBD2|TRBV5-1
CASSPTSGRASGANVLTF
TGCGCCAGCAGCCCGACTAGCGGGAGGGCCTCTGGGGCCAACGTCCTGACTTTC
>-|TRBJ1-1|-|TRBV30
CAWKIQFTEAFF
TGTGCCTGGAAAATCCAGTTCACTGAAGCTTTCTTT